The source of this TCR beta chain is a study of cytomegalovirus exposure and HLA in healthy donors. Study background: As an earlier analysis found, 150 million to 200 million T cells yielded fewer than 130 million unique TCR beta sequences. Findings and caveats of the study: Follow-up analysis later connected one missense variant in DCLRE1C with trimming of TCR beta V- and J-genes. Reports indicated that the classifier achieved high specificity and sensitivity in diagnosing cytomegalovirus status.

PCR amplification relied on 60 Vbeta primers (plus 13 Jbeta primers). The data were produced by immunoSEQ multiplex PCR, yet TCRdb's version contains in-frame clones alone and is incomplete. The table shows about 93,000 clones, with less than 80% occurring only once. This clone was counted only a few times. What it recognizes is unknown. The specimen was PBMCs. The sequence was obtained from a boy aged 5-17 years in good health and CMV-seropositive.

In nucleotides, the CDR3 is TGTGCCACCGGGGGGGCCGCCACCGCAGATACGCAGTATTTT. Protein sequence: CATGGAATADTQYF. This chain uses TRBV6-5 with TRBJ2-3; 8 bases map to TRBD2. The J segment lost 4 bases and the V segment lost 10 bases, leaving 10 bases of the junction unmatched. This CDR3 comprises 14 residues. Germline V gene sequence: CDR1 MNHEY, CDR2 SVGAGI.